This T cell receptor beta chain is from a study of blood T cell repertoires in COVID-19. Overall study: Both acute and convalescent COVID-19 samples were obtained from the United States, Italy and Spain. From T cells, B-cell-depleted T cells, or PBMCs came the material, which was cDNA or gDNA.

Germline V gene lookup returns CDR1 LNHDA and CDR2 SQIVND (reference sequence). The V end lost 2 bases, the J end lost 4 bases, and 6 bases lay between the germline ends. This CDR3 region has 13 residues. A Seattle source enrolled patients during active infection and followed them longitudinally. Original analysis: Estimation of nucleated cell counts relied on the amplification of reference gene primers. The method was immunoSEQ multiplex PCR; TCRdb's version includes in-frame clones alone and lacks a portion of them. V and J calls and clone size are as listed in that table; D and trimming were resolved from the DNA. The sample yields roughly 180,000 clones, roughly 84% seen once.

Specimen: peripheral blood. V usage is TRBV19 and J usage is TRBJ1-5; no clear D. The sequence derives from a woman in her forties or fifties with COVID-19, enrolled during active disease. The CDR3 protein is CASSIQVNQPQHF. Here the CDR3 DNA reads TGTGCCAGTAGTATACAGGTAAATCAGCCCCAGCATTTT.